These T cell receptor beta chains were read from a single sample in a study of shared clonotypes between healthy human individuals. Sequencing was performed with immunoSEQ multiplex PCR; in TCRdb, only in-frame clones are kept and a portion is missing. The data show some 690,000 clones, 90% seen once. Sequenced material: memory CD8+ T cells from PBMCs. The receptors originated from a young man in good health. Some clones in this sample may be carry-over from other donors' samples. CDR3s include the opening cysteine and the closing phenylalanine or tryptophan. A D gene is named only where the DNA matches it firmly. Only some rows state a clone size, as once, few, many or a class for expanded clones.

abundance	d_gene	v_gene	j_gene	CDR3aa	CDR3nt
NA	TRBD1	TRBV30	TRBJ1-4	CAWRNRGEKLFF	TGTGCCTGGAGAAACAGGGGTGAAAAACTGTTTTTT
NA	NA	TRBV27	TRBJ2-7	CASSRMSSYEQYF	TGTGCCAGCAGTCGCATGAGCTCCTACGAGCAGTACTTC
NA	NA	TRBV18	TRBJ2-5	CASSPRRTMGARLETQYF	TGTGCCAGCTCACCACGGAGGACTATGGGAGCGAGACTAGAGACCCAGTACTTC
NA	NA	TRBV11-2	TRBJ2-7	CASSLDPGPYYEQYF	TGTGCCAGCAGCTTAGATCCGGGCCCATACTACGAGCAGTACTTC
NA	NA	TRBV27	TRBJ1-1	CASTLMGVQGDTEAFF	TGTGCCAGCACTCTCATGGGGGTACAGGGCGACACTGAAGCTTTCTTT
NA	NA	TRBV9	TRBJ2-5	CASSVGTRETQYF	TGTGCCAGCAGCGTAGGGACACGAGAGACCCAGTACTTC
NA	TRBD2	TRBV7-2	TRBJ2-7	CASTPGWGLAHEQYF	TGTGCCAGCACCCCCGGGTGGGGACTAGCCCACGAGCAGTACTTC
NA	TRBD2	TRBV9	TRBJ2-7	CASSVGEGPYEQYF	TGTGCCAGCAGCGTAGGGGAGGGCCCCTACGAGCAGTACTTC
once	NA	TRBV28	TRBJ1-6	CASSLGQLNSPLHF	TGTGCCAGCAGCCTAGGACAGCTTAATTCACCCCTCCACTTT
NA	TRBD2	TRBV4-3	TRBJ2-3	CASSQEGGRHLTDTQYF	TGCGCCAGCAGCCAAGAGGGGGGGAGACACCTCACAGATACGCAGTATTTT
NA	TRBD2	TRBV4-1	TRBJ2-3	CASSRTSGRAKADTQYF	TGCGCCAGCAGCCGGACTAGCGGGAGGGCCAAAGCAGATACGCAGTATTTT